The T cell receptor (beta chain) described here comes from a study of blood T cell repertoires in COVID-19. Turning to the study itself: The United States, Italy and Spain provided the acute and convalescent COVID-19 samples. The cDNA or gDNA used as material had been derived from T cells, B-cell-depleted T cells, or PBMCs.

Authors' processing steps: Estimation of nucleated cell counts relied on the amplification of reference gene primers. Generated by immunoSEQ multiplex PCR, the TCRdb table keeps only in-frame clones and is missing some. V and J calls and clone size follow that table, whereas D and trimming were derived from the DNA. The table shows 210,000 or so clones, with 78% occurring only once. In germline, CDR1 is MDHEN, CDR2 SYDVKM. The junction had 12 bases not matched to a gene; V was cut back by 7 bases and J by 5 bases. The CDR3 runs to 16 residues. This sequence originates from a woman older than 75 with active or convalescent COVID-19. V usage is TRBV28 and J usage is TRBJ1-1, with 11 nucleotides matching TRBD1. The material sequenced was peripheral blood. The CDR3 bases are TGTGCCAGCACTCCCCCAGGGGACAGGGGGAAAACTGAAGCTTTCTTT. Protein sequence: CASTPPGDRGKTEAFF.